Sequencing of this T cell receptor beta chain was carried out in a study of T cells in localized non-small cell lung cancer. Profiled with immunoSEQ multiplex PCR; TCRdb holds only in-frame clones, not every one. The sample records 45,000 to 60,000 clones, approximately 82% being singletons. CDR1 MNHEY and CDR2 SVGAGI come from the germline V gene. The germline V and J ends were trimmed by 5 bases and 1 base, with 12 bases remaining between them. This CDR3 is 14 amino acids long. The V call is TRBV6-5, the J call TRBJ2-7; D may be TRBD1 or TRBD2 (6 bases each). The sequencing used peripheral blood, collected before any cancer treatment. The origin of this receptor is a female donor older than 55 with stage II squamous cell lung carcinoma. The CDR3 DNA sequence: TGTGCCAGCAGTAGGGGGGTCATTTCCTACGAGCAGTACTTC. Encoded protein: CASSRGVISYEQYF.